The clone carrying this TCR beta chain was seen at least ten times. Per the germline V gene, CDR1 is SGHRS and CDR2 is YFSETQ. The CDR3 has 14 residues. V trimming: 0 bases; J trimming: 6 bases; junction bases outside the gene matches: 3. TCRdb re-called the RT-PCR reads through MiXCR, storing one row per CDR3 protein. This repertoire shows around 700,000 distinct CDR3 sequences, about 14% found once; its top ten account for 3.6%. The receptor's source is a female donor in good health, serving as a healthy control. The sample consisted of memory CD4+ T cells from blood. The genes are TRBV5-1 and TRBJ2-3, with 8 bases aligning to TRBD2. CDR3 DNA sequence: TGCGCCAGCAGCTTGGGACTAGCGTACGATACGCAGTATTTT. Amino acids: CASSLGLAYDTQYF.